The clone carrying this TCR beta chain was counted only a few times. The antigen is undetermined. The sample belongs to a study of response to subunit inactivated influenza vaccine. Findings and caveats of the study: Few new T cells, the authors suggested, are recruited by each seasonal influenza vaccination.

TCRdb called the RT-PCR reads again in MiXCR, with one record for every CDR3 protein. The sample has approximately 730,000 distinct CDR3 sequences, approximately 13% seen once; the top ten hold less than 9%. The V gene lost 4 bases and the J gene lost 0 bases, with 11 bases spanning the gap. This CDR3 has 15 residues. The germline V gene has CDR1 SGDLS and CDR2 YYNGEE. The sequencing here drew on PBMCs from blood, taken less than 15 days before vaccination. This TCR was recovered from a man in his fifties or sixties who received an inactivated influenza vaccine. This chain links TRBV9 with TRBJ2-1, with D perhaps matching TRBD1 or TRBD2 (5 bases each). The CDR3 coding sequence is TGTGCCAGCAGCTGGGACCTTAGCTCCTACAATGAGCAGTTCTTC. It translates to CASSWDLSSYNEQFF.